This TCR beta chain is drawn from a study of post-analysis software for immune sequencing data (dated by TCRdb to between 2014 and 2016). For the study in its entirety: Recorded disease courses included relapsing-remitting, secondary progressive and progressive-relapsing multiple sclerosis, with some patients lacking subtype annotation. The patient repertoires were set against about eleven previously published healthy control repertoires from donors whose ages ranged from roughly 6 to 27 years. A subset of samples was prepared in parallel using single-end sample barcoding, then pooled and co-amplified after Illumina adapter ligation. What the authors observed across the whole study: Significantly higher frequencies in patients than in controls were found for roughly 5 TRBV segments, including TRBV5-6, TRBV5-1 and TRBV20-1. The multiple sclerosis patient group was slightly younger than the control group. Multiple sclerosis patients had significantly lower normalized Chao1 diversity than controls, a result that suggests substantial peripheral T-cell clonal expansion. Direct clustering with F measure showed strong co-clustering of samples prepared in the same batch, prompting a batch-effect correction.

In its sample, this clonotype was seen a few times. Its antigen specificity is not known. Nothing much larger sits one base from this clone, and base qualities are not available. Inclusive of the bounding cysteine and phenylalanine, the CDR3 is 15 residues long. Here the CDR3 DNA is all that survives: 45 bases in frame from base 1. The germline V gene yields SQVTM for CDR1 and ANQGSEA for CDR2. Clipping removes 4 bases from V and 0 bases from J, with 5 as the unmatched junction base count. To demonstrate the VDJtools post-analysis software, TCR beta repertoires were profiled from the peripheral blood of some 12 young patients with multiple sclerosis. The multiple sclerosis patients were children and adolescents between about 6 and 16 years of age. Libraries were prepared through PCR. Sequencer: Illumina HiSeq 2500. Unique molecular identifiers were incorporated into TCR beta cDNA libraries to reduce PCR and sequencing biases. Every 1 to 10 million input T cells yielded some 500,000 cDNA molecules, meaning each molecule approximated one T cell. The patient libraries were prepared and sequenced using the same protocol as the earlier healthy control dataset. Within a given batch, samples were prepared together, multiplexed and sequenced on the same HiSeq lane. The paper's processing steps were these. Raw barcoded reads were processed with MIGEC, and single-read molecular identifier groups were discarded before consensus assembly and CDR3 extraction. Clonotype tables were post-analysed with VDJtools, and diversity was normalized by down-sampling all datasets to the smallest sample size. In repertoire overlap clustering, CDR3 amino acid sequences, but not nucleotide sequences, were matched to correct batch-related cross-sample contamination. TCRdb reworked the public reads: Q25 trimming with fastp, MiXCR clone assembly, productive beta chains retained. Under each unique CDR3 protein, matching rows form one entry showing the most common genes and DNA. The V and J calls come from TCRdb's annotation, not from the publication. The sample data list 650,000 to 900,000 distinct CDR3 sequences, and under 60% of these were observed just once. The biggest ten clones account for approximately 4.4% of the sample.

Here the chain combines TRBV29-1 and TRBJ2-3, and 9 junctional nucleotides match TRBD2. Sequencing input: blood. This TCR was recovered from a girl aged 5-17 years with multiple sclerosis. This receptor carries the CDR3 CSVALAGSSTDTQYF. In nucleotide form, the sequence is TGCAGCGTTGCCCTAGCGGGGTCTAGCACAGATACGCAGTATTTT.